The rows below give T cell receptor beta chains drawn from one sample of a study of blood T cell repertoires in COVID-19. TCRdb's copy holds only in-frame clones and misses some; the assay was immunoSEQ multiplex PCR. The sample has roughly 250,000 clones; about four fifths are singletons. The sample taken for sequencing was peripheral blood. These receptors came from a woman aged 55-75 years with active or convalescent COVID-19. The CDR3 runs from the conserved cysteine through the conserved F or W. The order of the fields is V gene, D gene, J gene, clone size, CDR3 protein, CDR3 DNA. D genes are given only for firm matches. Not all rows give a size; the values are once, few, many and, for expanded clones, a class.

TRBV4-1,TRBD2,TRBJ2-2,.,CASSQDRLASGELFF,TGCGCCAGCAGCCAAGATAGACTAGCCTCCGGGGAGCTGTTTTTT
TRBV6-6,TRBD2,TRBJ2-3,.,CASSRGLAGGTDTQYF,TGTGCCAGCAGTAGGGGGTTAGCGGGGGGCACAGATACGCAGTATTTT
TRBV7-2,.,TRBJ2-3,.,CASSLASGGTDTQYF,TGTGCCAGCAGCTTAGCCTCGGGGGGCACAGATACGCAGTATTTT
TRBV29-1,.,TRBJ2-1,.,CSVKKQANPGNEQFF,TGCAGCGTTAAAAAACAGGCGAATCCTGGCAATGAGCAGTTCTTC
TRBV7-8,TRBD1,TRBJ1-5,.,CASSRDRERLYSNQPQHF,TGTGCCAGCAGTCGGGACAGGGAAAGGCTGTATAGCAATCAGCCCCAGCATTTT
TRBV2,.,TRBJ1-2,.,CASSVNPYGYTF,TGTGCCAGCAGTGTCAATCCCTATGGCTACACCTTC
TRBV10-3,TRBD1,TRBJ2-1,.,CAISRDRDDEQFF,TGTGCCATCAGTCGGGACAGGGACGATGAGCAGTTCTTC
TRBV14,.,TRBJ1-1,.,CASSPRRQLHTEAFF,TGTGCCAGCAGCCCTAGACGTCAGCTCCACACTGAAGCTTTCTTT
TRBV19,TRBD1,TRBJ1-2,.,CASRDRGPYYGYTF,TGTGCCAGCCGAGACAGGGGGCCCTACTATGGCTACACCTTC
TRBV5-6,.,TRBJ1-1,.,CASSLGQGSEAFF,TGTGCCAGCAGCTTGGGGCAGGGATCTGAAGCTTTCTTT
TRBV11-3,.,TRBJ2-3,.,CASSQITGDTQYF,TGTGCCAGCAGCCAAATAACCGGAGATACGCAGTATTTT
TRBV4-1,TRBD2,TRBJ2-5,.,CASSRLAGGQETQYF,TGCGCCAGCAGTCGACTAGCGGGGGGGCAAGAGACCCAGTACTTC
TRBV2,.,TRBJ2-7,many,CASSETGRF,TGTGCCAGCAGTGAAACTGGGAGATTC
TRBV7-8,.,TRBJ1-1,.,CASSSGDIVTEAFF,TGTGCCAGCAGCTCCGGGGACATTGTCACTGAAGCTTTCTTT
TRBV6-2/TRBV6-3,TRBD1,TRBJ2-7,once,CASSSDRDYEQYF,TGTGCCAGCAGTTCGGACAGGGACTACGAGCAGTACTTC
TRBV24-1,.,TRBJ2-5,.,CATSDPNTGLQETQYF,TGTGCCACCAGTGATCCCAATACAGGCCTACAAGAGACCCAGTACTTC
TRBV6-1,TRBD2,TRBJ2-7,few,CASSDGGGPYEQYF,TGTGCCAGCAGTGACGGGGGGGGCCCCTACGAGCAGTACTTC
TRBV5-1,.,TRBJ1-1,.,CASSADTTNTEAFF,TGCGCCAGCAGCGCGGACACCACGAACACTGAAGCTTTCTTT
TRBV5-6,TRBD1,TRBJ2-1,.,CASSRDRGPYEQFF,TGTGCCAGCAGCCGGGACAGGGGCCCGTACGAGCAGTTCTTC
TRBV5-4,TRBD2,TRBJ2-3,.,CASSSRLAGATDTQYF,TGTGCCAGCAGTTCTCGACTAGCGGGGGCCACAGATACGCAGTATTTT
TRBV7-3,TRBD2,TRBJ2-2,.,CASSLMASGTGELFF,TGTGCCAGCAGCTTAATGGCTAGCGGCACCGGGGAGCTGTTTTTT
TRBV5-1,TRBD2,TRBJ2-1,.,CASSLLAGGPNAKGEQFF,TGCGCCAGCAGCTTACTAGCGGGGGGCCCCAACGCCAAGGGAGAGCAGTTCTTC
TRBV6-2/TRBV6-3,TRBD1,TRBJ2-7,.,CASSYRQGLSYEQYF,TGTGCCAGCAGTTACCGACAGGGCCTCTCCTACGAGCAGTACTTC
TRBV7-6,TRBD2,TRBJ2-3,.,CASSLWTSGGGSTDTQYF,TGTGCCAGCAGCCTCTGGACTAGCGGGGGGGGGAGCACAGATACGCAGTATTTT
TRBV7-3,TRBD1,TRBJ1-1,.,CASSPDREMNTEAFF,TGTGCCAGCAGCCCAGACAGGGAAATGAACACTGAAGCTTTCTTT
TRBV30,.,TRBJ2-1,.,CAWSPLGGGAYYNEQFF,TGTGCCTGGAGTCCCCTGGGAGGGGGGGCGTACTACAATGAGCAGTTCTTC
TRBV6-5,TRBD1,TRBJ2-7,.,CASRPGQGNYEQYF,TGTGCCAGCAGACCGGGACAGGGGAACTACGAGCAGTACTTC
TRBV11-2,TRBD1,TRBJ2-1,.,CASSRDSHNEQFF,TGTGCCAGCAGCCGGGACAGCCACAATGAGCAGTTCTTC
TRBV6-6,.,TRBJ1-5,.,CASSLSGGQPQHF,TGTGCCAGCAGTTTATCGGGGGGTCAGCCCCAGCATTTT
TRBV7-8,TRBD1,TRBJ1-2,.,CASSSAGGGYGYTF,TGTGCCAGCAGCTCGGCAGGGGGAGGATATGGCTACACCTTC
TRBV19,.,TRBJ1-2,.,CATHEGTSHGYTF,TGTGCCACTCATGAAGGGACATCGCATGGCTACACCTTC
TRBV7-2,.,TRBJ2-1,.,CASSLSLLAPYNEQFF,TGTGCCAGCAGCTTAAGTCTCCTAGCCCCCTACAATGAGCAGTTCTTC
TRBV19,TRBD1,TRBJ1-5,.,CASSISGTGIYSNQPQHF,TGTGCCAGTAGTATTAGCGGGACAGGGATTTACAGCAATCAGCCCCAGCATTTT
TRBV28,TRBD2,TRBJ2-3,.,CASSLGGGTDTQYF,TGTGCCAGCAGTTTAGGCGGGGGGACAGATACGCAGTATTTT
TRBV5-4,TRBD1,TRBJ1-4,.,CASSQTGDATNEKLFF,TGTGCCAGCAGCCAGACAGGGGATGCAACTAATGAAAAACTGTTTTTT
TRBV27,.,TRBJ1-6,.,CASSFLRNSPLHF,TGTGCCAGCAGTTTTCTGAGGAATTCACCCCTCCACTTT
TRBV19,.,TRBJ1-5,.,CASSFTTGHLNQPQHF,TGTGCCAGTAGTTTTACTACAGGTCACCTCAATCAGCCCCAGCATTTT
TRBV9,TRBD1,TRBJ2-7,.,CASSVGQGPHEQYF,TGTGCCAGCAGCGTGGGACAGGGGCCGCATGAGCAGTACTTC
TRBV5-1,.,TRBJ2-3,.,CASSLRASVGTDTQYF,TGCGCCAGCAGCCTCAGGGCGAGCGTTGGGACAGATACGCAGTATTTT
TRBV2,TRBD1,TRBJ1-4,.,CASSDHNRGAKLFF,TGTGCCAGCAGTGACCATAACAGGGGAGCAAAGCTGTTTTTT
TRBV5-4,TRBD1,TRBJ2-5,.,CASSRQGVETQYF,TGTGCCAGCAGCCGTCAGGGGGTAGAGACCCAGTACTTC
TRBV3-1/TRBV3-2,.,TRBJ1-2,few,CASSPHRQWGYTF,TGTGCCAGCAGCCCCCACAGGCAGTGGGGCTACACCTTC
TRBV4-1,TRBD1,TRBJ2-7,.,CASSQGTGIYEQYF,TGCGCCAGCAGCCAAGGGACAGGGATATACGAGCAGTACTTC
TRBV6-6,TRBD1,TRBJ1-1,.,CASSFGQGARPEAFF,TGTGCCAGCAGTTTTGGACAGGGGGCGCGGCCTGAAGCTTTCTTT
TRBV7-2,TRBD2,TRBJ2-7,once,CASTGLVSSYEQYF,TGTGCCAGCACCGGACTAGTTTCCTCCTACGAGCAGTACTTC
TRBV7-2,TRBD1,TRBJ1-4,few,CASSENRGELFF,TGTGCCAGCAGCGAAAACAGGGGGGAACTGTTTTTT
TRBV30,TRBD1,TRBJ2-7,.,CAWSAGLDRGSYEQYF,TGTGCCTGGAGTGCCGGCCTGGACAGGGGATCCTACGAGCAGTACTTC
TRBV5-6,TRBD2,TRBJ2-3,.,CASSLSGGSSTDTQYF,TGTGCCAGCAGCTTGTCGGGGGGTTCCTCCACAGATACGCAGTATTTT